This T cell receptor (beta chain) was sequenced during a study of cytomegalovirus exposure and HLA in healthy donors. This clone came up once. Antigen specificity is unknown. The CDR3 totals 12 residues. Germline CDR1 and CDR2: SQVTM and ANQGSEA. Study-level results: Several top significant clusters appeared, in a later analysis, to be linked to common viral pathogens. Indistinguishable V segments, including TRBV6-2 and TRBV6-3, were excluded. Association with HLA alleles at 0.05 false discovery rate was found for 15,000 to 20,000 TCR beta sequences in a later analysis.

PCR was performed using 60 Vbeta and 13 Jbeta primers. Profiling relied on immunoSEQ multiplex PCR, and the TCRdb table lists in-frame clones only, not all of them. Of 120,000 or so clones listed, about 83% are singletons. This clonotype was sampled from a middle-aged woman in good health and CMV-seropositive. The chain links TRBV29-1 to TRBJ1-2; D unclear. The sample consisted of PBMCs. The CDR3 sequence is CSGNVIRGGYTF. DNA for the CDR3: TGCAGTGGCAACGTAATTCGCGGGGGCTACACCTTC.